Sequencing of this TCR beta chain was carried out in a study of shared T cell receptors in the human thymus. This CDR3 region has 11 residues. The germline V gene has CDR1 DFQATT and CDR2 SNEGSKA (reference sequence). This clone turned up a few times. Measured with immunoSEQ multiplex PCR; TCRdb has only the in-frame clones, and not every one. The sample shows 650,000 to 950,000 clones, around 85% of them seen only once. The same specimen was also included in a second study, on human thymus T cells. That report adds: Thymus was obtained from resections taken during corrective heart surgery.

The sequencing input was thymocytes. This TCR derives from a girl younger than two with a congenital heart defect. The V call is TRBV20-1, the J call TRBJ2-7, with D possibly being TRBD1 (7 bases). The CDR3 nucleotides read TGCAGGGGGGGACAGCACTACGAGCAGTACTTC. It codes for CRGGQHYEQYF.